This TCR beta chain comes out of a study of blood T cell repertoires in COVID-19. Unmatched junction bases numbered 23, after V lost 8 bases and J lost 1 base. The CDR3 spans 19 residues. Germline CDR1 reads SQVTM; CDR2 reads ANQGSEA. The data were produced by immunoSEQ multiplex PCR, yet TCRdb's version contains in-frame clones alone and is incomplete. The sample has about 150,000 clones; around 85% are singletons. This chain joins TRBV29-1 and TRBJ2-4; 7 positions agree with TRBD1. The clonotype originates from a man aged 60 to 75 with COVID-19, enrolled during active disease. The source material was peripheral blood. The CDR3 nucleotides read TGCAGCCTGAAACAGGGGTTGGAGAGACTGGGGCAGGCCAAAAACATTCAGTACTTC. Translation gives CSLKQGLERLGQAKNIQYF. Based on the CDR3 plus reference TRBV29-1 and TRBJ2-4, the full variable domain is SAVISQKPSRDICQRGTSLTIQCQVDSQVTMMFWYRQQPGQSLTLIATANQGSEATYESGFVIDKFPISRPNLTFSTLTVSNMSPEDSSIYLCSLKQGLERLGQAKNIQYFGAGTRLSVL.